This TCR beta chain originates from a study of beta chain features in type 1 diabetes. Every bit of the isolated RNA underwent reverse transcription, so sequencing read expressed TCRB transcripts. Generated by immunoSEQ multiplex PCR, the TCRdb table keeps only in-frame clones and is missing some. The profile shows some 410,000 clones, about an eighth of them singletons. The germline V and J ends were trimmed by 0 bases and 1 base, with 5 bases remaining between them. The germline V gene encodes CDR1 SGDLS and CDR2 YYNGEE. The CDR3 spans 15 residues. Whole-study results and caveats: Short templates might get an advantage during PCR, and this would be equal in patients and controls.

This clone was detected only a few times. What it binds is unknown. Other DNA variants within this sample encode the same CDR3. The chain couples TRBV9 to TRBJ2-6, with a possible D match to TRBD1 (5 bases). Material for sequencing was naive CD4+ T cells from blood. The source of this sequence is a woman aged 18-29 years in good health. DNA of the CDR3: TGTGCCAGCAGCGTAGCAGGGTCTGGGGCCAACGTCCTGACTTTC. Translation gives CASSVAGSGANVLTF.